This T cell receptor beta chain was captured in a study of shared clonotypes between healthy human individuals. The CDR3 totals 14 residues. Deletions cut 0 bases from V and 2 bases from J, with 8 bases between. Germline V gene sequence: CDR1 SGDLS, CDR2 YYNGEE. This clone was picked up a small number of times. This sample includes further DNA sequences coding for the same CDR3. CD45RO-negative cells were positively selected for CCR7, leaving out terminally differentiated effector memory CD45RA+ cells. The study drew its donors from healthy HIV-negative adults without recent acute infections or vaccinations. Per the study methods: Junction-only immunoSEQ sequences carried no quality scores, so filtering differed. The protocol was immunoSEQ multiplex PCR, while the TCRdb copy is restricted to in-frame clones and leaves out a portion. V and J calls and clone size are copied from that table; D and trimming were computed from the DNA. Counted here are more than 2 million clones, approximately 92% occurring once; the ten biggest clones make up around 1.7%.

The sample comprised naive CD8+ T cells from PBMCs. The source is a man younger than 35 in good health. Some clones in this sample may be carry-over from other donors' samples. V and J are TRBV9 and TRBJ1-1; D unresolved. The CDR3, as DNA: TGTGCCAGCAGCGTAGAAGGGAAAAACACTGAAGCTTTCTTT. Protein: CASSVEGKNTEAFF.